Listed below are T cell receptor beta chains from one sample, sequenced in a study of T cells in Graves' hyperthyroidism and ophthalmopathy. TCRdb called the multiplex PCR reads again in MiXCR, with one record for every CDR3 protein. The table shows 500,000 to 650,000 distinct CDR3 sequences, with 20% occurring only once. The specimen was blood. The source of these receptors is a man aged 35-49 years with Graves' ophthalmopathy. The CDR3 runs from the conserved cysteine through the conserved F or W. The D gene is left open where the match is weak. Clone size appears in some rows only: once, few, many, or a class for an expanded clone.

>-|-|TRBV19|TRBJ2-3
CASSMDPAGYTQYF
TGTGCCAGTAGTATGGACCCGGCGGGTTATACGCAGTATTTT
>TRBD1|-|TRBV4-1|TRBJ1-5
CASSHLGQFGTGVVQPQHF
TGCGCCAGCAGCCATCTTGGGCAGTTCGGGACAGGGGTCGTTCAGCCCCAGCATTTT
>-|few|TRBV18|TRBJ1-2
CASSPGQPFYGYTF
TGTGCCAGCTCACCAGGACAGCCCTTCTATGGCTACACCTTC
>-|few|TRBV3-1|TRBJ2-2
CASSQGSGSAGELFF
TGTGCCAGCAGCCAAGGGTCAGGGTCGGCCGGGGAGCTGTTTTTT
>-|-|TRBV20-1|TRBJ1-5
CSARDYRQSDDQPQHF
TGCAGTGCTAGAGATTATAGGCAGTCGGATGATCAGCCCCAGCATTTT
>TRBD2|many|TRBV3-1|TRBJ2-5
CASSRSGGEETQYF
TGTGCCAGCAGCCGGAGCGGGGGCGAAGAGACCCAGTACTTC
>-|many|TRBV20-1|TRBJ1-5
CSASPNTYSNQPQHF
TGCAGTGCTTCCCCCAACACTTATAGCAATCAGCCCCAGCATTTT
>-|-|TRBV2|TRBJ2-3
CASNPGVGTDTQYF
TGTGCCAGCAACCCAGGGGTCGGCACAGATACGCAGTATTTT
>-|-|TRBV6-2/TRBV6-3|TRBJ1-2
CASSWGPYGYTF
TGTGCCAGCAGTTGGGGTCCCTATGGCTACACCTTC
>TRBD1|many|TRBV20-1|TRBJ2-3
CSARPPGQTLTDTQYF
TGCAGTGCTAGACCCCCGGGACAGACACTCACAGATACGCAGTATTTT
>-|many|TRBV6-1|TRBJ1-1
CASSSQQNTEAFF
TGTGCCAGCAGTTCCCAACAGAACACTGAAGCTTTCTTT
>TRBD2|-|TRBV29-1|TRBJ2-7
CSVQGGTTGYEQYF
TGCAGCGTTCAAGGAGGGACTACCGGGTACGAGCAGTACTTC
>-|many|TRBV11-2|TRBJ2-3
CASSTEGGLSTDTQYF
TGTGCCAGCAGTACCGAAGGGGGATTGAGCACAGATACGCAGTATTTT
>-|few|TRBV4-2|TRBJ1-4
CASSQGYGDRNEKLFF
TGTGCCAGCAGCCAAGGGTACGGGGACCGTAATGAAAAACTGTTTTTT
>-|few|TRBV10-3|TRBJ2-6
CAISEANGISGANVLTF
TGTGCCATCAGTGAGGCAAACGGGATATCTGGGGCCAACGTCCTGACTTTC
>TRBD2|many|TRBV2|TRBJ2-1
CASSEGTSGIRQFF
TGTGCCAGCAGTGAAGGGACTAGCGGGATAAGGCAGTTCTTC
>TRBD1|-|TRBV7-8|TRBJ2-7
CASRRDRGYEQYF
TGTGCCAGCAGACGGGACAGGGGCTACGAGCAGTACTTC
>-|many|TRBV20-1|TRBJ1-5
CSARDTMGYSNQPQHF
TGCAGTGCCAGGGACACGATGGGATATAGCAATCAGCCCCAGCATTTT
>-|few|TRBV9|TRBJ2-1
CASSVADGYNEQFF
TGTGCCAGCAGCGTAGCGGACGGTTACAATGAGCAGTTCTTC
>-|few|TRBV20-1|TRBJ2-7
CSARDRRRVSYEQYF
TGCAGTGCTAGAGATCGAAGGCGGGTCTCCTACGAGCAGTACTTC
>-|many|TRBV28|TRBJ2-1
CASSLGPAASARDEQFF
TGTGCCAGCAGCCTTGGACCCGCCGCGTCCGCACGCGATGAGCAGTTCTTC
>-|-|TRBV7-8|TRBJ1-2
CASSLGRTGYGYTF
TGTGCCAGCAGCTTAGGCCGTACCGGATATGGCTACACCTTC
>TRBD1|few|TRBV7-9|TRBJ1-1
CASSFNIRRGLGSVVTEAFF
TGTGCCAGCAGCTTTAATATTCGCAGGGGGCTTGGCAGCGTGGTTACTGAAGCTTTCTTT
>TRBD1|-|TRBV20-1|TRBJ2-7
CSAPDREKEQYF
TGCAGTGCACCGGACAGGGAAAAGGAGCAGTACTTC
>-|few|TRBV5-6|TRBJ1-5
CASNFQNQPQHF
TGTGCCAGCAACTTTCAGAATCAGCCCCAGCATTTT
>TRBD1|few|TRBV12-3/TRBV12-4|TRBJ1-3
CASSEQGVGANIYF
TGTGCCAGCAGTGAACAGGGGGTGGGAGCGAACATATATTTT
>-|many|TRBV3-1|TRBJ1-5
CASSPGLRNQPQHF
TGTGCCAGCAGCCCAGGGCTCCGGAATCAGCCCCAGCATTTT
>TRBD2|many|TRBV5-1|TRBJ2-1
CASSLPLRGEGNEQFF
TGCGCCAGCAGCTTGCCCCTGCGGGGGGAGGGCAATGAGCAGTTCTTC
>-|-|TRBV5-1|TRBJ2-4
CASSLGQGQRNIQYF
TGCGCCAGCAGCTTGGGGCAGGGCCAAAGAAACATTCAGTACTTC